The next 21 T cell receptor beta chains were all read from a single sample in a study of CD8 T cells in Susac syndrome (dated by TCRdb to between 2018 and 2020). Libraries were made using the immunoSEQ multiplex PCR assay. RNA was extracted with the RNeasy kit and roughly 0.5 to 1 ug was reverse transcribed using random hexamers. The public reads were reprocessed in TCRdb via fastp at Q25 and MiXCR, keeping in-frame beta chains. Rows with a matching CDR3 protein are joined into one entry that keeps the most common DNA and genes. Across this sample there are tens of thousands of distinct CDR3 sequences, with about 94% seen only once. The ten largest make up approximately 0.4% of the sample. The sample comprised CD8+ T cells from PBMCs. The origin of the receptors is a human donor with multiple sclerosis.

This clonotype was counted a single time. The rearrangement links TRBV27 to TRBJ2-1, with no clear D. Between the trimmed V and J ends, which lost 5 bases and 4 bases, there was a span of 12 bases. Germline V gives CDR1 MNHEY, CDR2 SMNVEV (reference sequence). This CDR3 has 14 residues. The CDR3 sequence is CASSRTGSYNEQFF. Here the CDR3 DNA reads TGTGCCAGCAGTCGCACCGGGTCGTACAATGAGCAGTTCTTC.

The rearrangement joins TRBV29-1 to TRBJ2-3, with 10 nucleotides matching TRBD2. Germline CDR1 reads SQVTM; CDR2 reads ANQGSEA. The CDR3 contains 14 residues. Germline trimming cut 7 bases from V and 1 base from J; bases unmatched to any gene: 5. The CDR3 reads CSGILAGGTDTQYF. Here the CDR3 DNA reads TGCAGCGGGATTCTAGCGGGAGGCACAGATACGCAGTATTTT.

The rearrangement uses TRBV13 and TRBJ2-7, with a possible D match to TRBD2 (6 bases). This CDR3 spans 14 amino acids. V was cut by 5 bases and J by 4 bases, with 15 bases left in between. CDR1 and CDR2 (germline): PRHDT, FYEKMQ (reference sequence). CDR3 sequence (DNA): TGTGCCAGCAGCCCGCCTTCGGGGGTGTACGAGCAGTACTTC. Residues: CASSPPSGVYEQYF.

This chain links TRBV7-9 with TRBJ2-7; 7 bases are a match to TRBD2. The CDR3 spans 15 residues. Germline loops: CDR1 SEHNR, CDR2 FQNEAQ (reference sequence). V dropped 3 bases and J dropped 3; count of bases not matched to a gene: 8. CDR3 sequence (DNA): TGTGCCAGCAGCTTCCCGGCTAGCGGAAACTACGAGCAGTACTTC. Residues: CASSFPASGNYEQYF.

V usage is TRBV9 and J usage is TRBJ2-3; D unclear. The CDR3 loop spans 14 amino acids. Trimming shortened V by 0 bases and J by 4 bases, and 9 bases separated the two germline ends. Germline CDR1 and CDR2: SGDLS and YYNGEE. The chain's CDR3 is CASSVGGSPDTQYF. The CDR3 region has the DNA TGTGCCAGCAGCGTAGGCGGCAGCCCAGATACGCAGTATTTT. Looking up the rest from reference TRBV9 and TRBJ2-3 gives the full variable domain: DSGVTQTPKHLITATGQRVTLRCSPRSGDLSVYWYQQSLDQGLQFLIQYYNGEERAKGNILERFSAQQFPDLHSELNLSSLELGDSALYFCASSVGGSPDTQYFGPGTRLTVL.

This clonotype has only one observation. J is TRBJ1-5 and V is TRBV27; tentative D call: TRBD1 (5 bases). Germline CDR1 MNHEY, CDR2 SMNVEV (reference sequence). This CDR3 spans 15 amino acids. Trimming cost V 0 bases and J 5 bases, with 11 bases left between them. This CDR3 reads CASSLSRLGDQPQHF. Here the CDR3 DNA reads TGTGCCAGCAGTTTATCACGGCTGGGGGATCAGCCCCAGCATTTT.

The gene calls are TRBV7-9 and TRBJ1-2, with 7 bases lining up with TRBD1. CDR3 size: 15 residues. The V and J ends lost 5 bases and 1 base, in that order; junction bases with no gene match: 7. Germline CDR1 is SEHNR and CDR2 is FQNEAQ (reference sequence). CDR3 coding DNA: TGTGCCAGCAGCCGACGCGGGACAGTTAACTATGGCTACACCTTC. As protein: CASSRRGTVNYGYTF.

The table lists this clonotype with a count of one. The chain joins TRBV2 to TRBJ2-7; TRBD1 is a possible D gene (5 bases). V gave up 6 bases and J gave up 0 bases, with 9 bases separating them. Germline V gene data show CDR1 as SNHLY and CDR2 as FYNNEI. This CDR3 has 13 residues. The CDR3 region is CASRLTGSYEQYF. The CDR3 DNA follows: TGTGCCAGCAGGCTAACAGGCTCCTACGAGCAGTACTTC.

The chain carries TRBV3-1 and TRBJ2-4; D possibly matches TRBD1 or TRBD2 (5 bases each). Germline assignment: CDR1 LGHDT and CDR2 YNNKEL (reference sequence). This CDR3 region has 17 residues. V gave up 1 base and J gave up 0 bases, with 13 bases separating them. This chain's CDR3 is CASSQVAGAVAKNIQYF. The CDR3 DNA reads TGTGCCAGCAGCCAAGTAGCCGGGGCCGTAGCCAAAAACATTCAGTACTTC.

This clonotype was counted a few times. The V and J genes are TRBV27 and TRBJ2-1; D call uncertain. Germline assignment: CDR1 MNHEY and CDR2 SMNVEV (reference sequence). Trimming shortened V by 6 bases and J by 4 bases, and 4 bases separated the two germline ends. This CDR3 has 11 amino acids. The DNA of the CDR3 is TGTGCCAGCAGCCGTTACAATGAGCAGTTCTTC. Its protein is CASSRYNEQFF.

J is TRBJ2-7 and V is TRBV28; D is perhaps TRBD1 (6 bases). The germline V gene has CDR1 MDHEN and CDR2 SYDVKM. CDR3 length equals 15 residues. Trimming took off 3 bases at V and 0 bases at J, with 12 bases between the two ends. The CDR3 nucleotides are TGTGCCAGCAGTTTTGGGGGCAGTAGCTCCTACGAGCAGTACTTC. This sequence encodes CASSFGGSSSYEQYF.

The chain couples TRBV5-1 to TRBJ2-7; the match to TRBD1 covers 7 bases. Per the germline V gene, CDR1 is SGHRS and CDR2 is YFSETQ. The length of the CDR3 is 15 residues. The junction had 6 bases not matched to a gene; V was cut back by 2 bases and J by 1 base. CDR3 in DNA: TGCGCCAGCAGCTTCTTCCGGGACAGATCCTACGAGCAGTACTTC. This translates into CASSFFRDRSYEQYF.

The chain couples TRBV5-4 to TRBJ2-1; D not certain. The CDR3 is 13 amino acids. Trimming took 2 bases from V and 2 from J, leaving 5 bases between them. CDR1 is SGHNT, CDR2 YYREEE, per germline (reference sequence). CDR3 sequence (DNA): TGTGCCAGCAGCTTCCAAGCCTACAATGAGCAGTTCTTC. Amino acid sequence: CASSFQAYNEQFF.

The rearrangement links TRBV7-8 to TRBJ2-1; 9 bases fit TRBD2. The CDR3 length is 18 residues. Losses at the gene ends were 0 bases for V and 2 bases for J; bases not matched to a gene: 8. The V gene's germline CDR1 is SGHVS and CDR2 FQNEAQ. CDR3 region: CASSLAHRLAVTYNEQFF. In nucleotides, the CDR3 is TGTGCCAGCAGCTTAGCGCATCGACTAGCGGTTACCTACAATGAGCAGTTCTTC.

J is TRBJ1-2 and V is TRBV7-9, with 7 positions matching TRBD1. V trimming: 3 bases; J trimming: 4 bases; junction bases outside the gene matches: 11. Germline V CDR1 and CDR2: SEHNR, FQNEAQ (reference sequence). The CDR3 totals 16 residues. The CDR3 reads CASSFYTGQLSYGYTF. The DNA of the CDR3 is TGTGCCAGCAGCTTTTACACGGGACAGTTAAGCTATGGCTACACCTTC.

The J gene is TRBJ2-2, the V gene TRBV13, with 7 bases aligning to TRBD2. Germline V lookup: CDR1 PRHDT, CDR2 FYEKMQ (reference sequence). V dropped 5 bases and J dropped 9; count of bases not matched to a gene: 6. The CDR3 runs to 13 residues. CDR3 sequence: CASSPGTTWELFF. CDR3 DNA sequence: TGTGCCAGCAGCCCCGGGACTACCTGGGAGCTGTTTTTT.

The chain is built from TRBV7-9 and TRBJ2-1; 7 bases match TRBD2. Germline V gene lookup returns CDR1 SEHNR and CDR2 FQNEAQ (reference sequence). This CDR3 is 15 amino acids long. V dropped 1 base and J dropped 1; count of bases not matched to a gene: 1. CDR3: CASSLGEGSYNEQFF. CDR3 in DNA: TGTGCCAGCAGCTTAGGGGAGGGGTCCTACAATGAGCAGTTCTTC.

The CDR3 reads CASSFHEQFF. CDR3 DNA sequence: TGTGCCAGCAGTTTCCATGAGCAGTTCTTC. The chain carries TRBV28 and TRBJ2-1, with D uncertain. V was cut by 3 bases and J by 8 bases, with 2 bases left in between. From germline, CDR1 is MDHEN and CDR2 SYDVKM. The CDR3 consists of 10 residues.

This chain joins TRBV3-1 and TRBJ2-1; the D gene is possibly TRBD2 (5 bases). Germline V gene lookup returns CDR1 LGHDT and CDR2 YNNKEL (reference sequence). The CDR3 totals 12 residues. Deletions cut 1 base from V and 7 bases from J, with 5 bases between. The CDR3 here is CASSQVANEQFF. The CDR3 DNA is TGTGCCAGCAGCCAAGTAGCGAATGAGCAGTTCTTC.

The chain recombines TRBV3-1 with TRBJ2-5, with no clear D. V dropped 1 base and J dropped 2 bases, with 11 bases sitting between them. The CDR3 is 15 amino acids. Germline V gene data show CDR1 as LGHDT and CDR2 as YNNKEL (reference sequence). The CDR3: CASSQVTDIQETQYF. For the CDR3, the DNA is TGTGCCAGCAGCCAAGTTACTGATATTCAAGAGACCCAGTACTTC.

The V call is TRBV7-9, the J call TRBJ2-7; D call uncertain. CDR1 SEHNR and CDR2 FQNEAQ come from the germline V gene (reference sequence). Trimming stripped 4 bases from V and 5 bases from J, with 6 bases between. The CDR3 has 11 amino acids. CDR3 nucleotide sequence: TGTGCCAGCAGCTGGACGGACGAGCAGTACTTC. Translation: CASSWTDEQYF.